The 18 T cell receptor beta chains reported below all come from one sample, sequenced in a study of CD8+ T cells in alopecia areata (dated by TCRdb to 2017 to 2018). Library construction relied on the immunoSEQ multiplex PCR assay. To provide template for TCR sequencing, every sample had RNA extracted and reverse transcribed into cDNA. Imported from immuneACCESS, the table was reduced by TCRdb to in-frame sequences with V and J called. These copies leave out some clones; in studies compared against another copy, an unresolved V gene accounts for under half, and the cause of the remainder is not known. The sample yields some 210,000 clones; 57% were counted once. Just over 0.45% of the sample is in the top ten clones. In light of the paper, this sample's time point label describes: baseline before oral tofacitinib. The source material was CD4+ T cells sorted from blood, sampled at week 0. These TCRs come from a human donor with alopecia areata.

This clone has a handful of counts. The chain couples TRBV5-1 to TRBJ2-2; D remains unclear. This CDR3 contains 11 residues. CDR1 and CDR2 (germline): SGHRS, YFSETQ. V lost 4 bases, J lost 6 bases, and 4 bases lay in between. The CDR3 spells CASSPPGELFF. Written as DNA, the CDR3 is TGCGCCAGCAGCCCTCCCGGGGAGCTGTTTTTT. The variable domain in full, completed from reference TRBV5-1 and TRBJ2-2, reads KAGVTQTPRYLIKTRGQQVTLSCSPISGHRSVSWYQQTPGQGLQFLFEYFSETQRNKGNFPGRFSGRQFSNSRSEMNVSTLELGDSALYLCASSPPGELFFGEGSRLTVL.

This chain connects TRBV30 to TRBJ1-2; tentative D call: TRBD1 (5 bases). V lost 2 bases and J lost 2, with 9 bases in between. Per the germline V gene, CDR1 is GTSNPN and CDR2 is SVGIG (reference sequence). The CDR3 consists of 13 residues. This chain's CDR3 is CAWSLRDNYGYTF. CDR3 nucleotide sequence: TGTGCCTGGAGTCTACGGGACAACTATGGCTACACCTTC.

This sequence joins TRBV29-1 and TRBJ1-2, with a weak D call TRBD1 (6 bases). CDR3 length equals 13 residues. Trimming removed 5 bases at V and 5 bases at J, with 15 bases between. Germline loops: CDR1 SQVTM, CDR2 ANQGSEA. DNA of the CDR3: TGCAGCGTTCAGATAACAGGGTCATATGGCTACACCTTC. Amino acid sequence: CSVQITGSYGYTF.

This chain connects TRBV6-1 to TRBJ2-1, with TRBD2 matching 7 bases. The CDR3 has 17 amino acids. With V trimmed by 2 bases and J by 0 bases, 7 bases remained unmatched. The germline gives CDR1 MNHNS, CDR2 SASEGT. CDR3 protein: CASSEKKLAHSYNEQFF. The DNA of the CDR3 is TGTGCCAGCAGTGAAAAGAAACTAGCGCACTCCTACAATGAGCAGTTCTTC.

This clone has ten or more counts. The chain employs TRBV4-1 and TRBJ1-2, with a tentative D call TRBD1 (5 bases). The CDR3 runs to 18 residues. CDR1 is MGHRA, CDR2 YSYEKL, per germline. V was pared by 1 base and J by 0 bases, with 18 bases between. The CDR3 sequence is CASSQGGLLKGPNYGYTF. The CDR3 nucleotides are TGCGCCAGCAGCCAAGGGGGACTCCTAAAGGGTCCTAACTATGGCTACACCTTC.

The chain has TRBV7-3 and TRBJ2-3, with TRBD2 matching over 10 bases. CDR3 length: 16 amino acids. CDR1 and CDR2 (germline): SGHTA, FQGTGA. The ends lost 5 bases at V and 4 bases at J; junction bases unmatched: 9. The CDR3 DNA sequence: TGTGCCAGCAGCCCGAGTCCTAGCGGGGGCGCAGATACGCAGTATTTT. This translates into CASSPSPSGGADTQYF.

The gene calls are TRBV5-1 and TRBJ2-7; a possible D gene is TRBD2 (5 bases). Trimming cost V 0 bases and J 5 bases, with 12 bases left between them. CDR1 is SGHRS and CDR2 is YFSETQ in the germline V gene. The CDR3 extends over 14 amino acids. The CDR3 DNA reads TGCGCCAGCAGCTTGGTTACGGATAGCGACGAGCAGTACTTC. This encodes CASSLVTDSDEQYF.

This chain links TRBV30 with TRBJ2-2; 8 bases agree with TRBD2. The CDR3 length is 14 residues. From germline, CDR1 is GTSNPN and CDR2 SVGIG (reference sequence). V was pared by 5 bases and J by 5 bases, with 7 bases of the junction left unmatched. The CDR3 nucleotides are TGTGCCTGGGCGCGGGGGGCGAGGACCGGGGAGCTGTTTTTT. This codes for CAWARGARTGELFF.

About this clone itself: The same CDR3 also results from other DNA sequences found in this sample. V is TRBV27 and J is TRBJ2-7, with D perhaps matching TRBD2 (5 bases). Germline V gene lookup returns CDR1 MNHEY and CDR2 SMNVEV (reference sequence). The CDR3 covers 12 residues. The V and J ends lost 3 bases and 6 bases respectively, with 9 bases between them. CDR3 protein: CASSFRGAEQYF. In DNA form, the CDR3 reads TGTGCCAGCAGTTTCCGGGGAGCCGAGCAGTACTTC.

The CDR3 loop reads CASSVEANRAETQYF. In nucleotides, the CDR3 is TGTGCCAGCAGCGTAGAGGCGAACAGAGCGGAGACCCAGTACTTC. The chain uses TRBV9 and TRBJ2-5; D remains ambiguous. CDR1 and CDR2 (germline): SGDLS, YYNGEE. Trimming took off 0 bases at V and 5 bases at J, with 14 bases between the two ends. CDR3 length equals 15 residues.

The chain uses TRBV5-1 and TRBJ2-3; 7 bases match TRBD2. CDR1 SGHRS and CDR2 YFSETQ come from the germline V gene. The CDR3 is 15 residues long. Trimming at V came to 0 bases and at J to 1 base, leaving 2 bases not matched to a gene. CDR3 sequence: CASSLELARTDTQYF. CDR3 nucleotide sequence: TGCGCCAGCAGCTTGGAACTAGCGCGCACAGATACGCAGTATTTT.

The V call is TRBV18, the J call TRBJ2-3; 8 nucleotides line up with TRBD2. V dropped 5 bases and J dropped 5; count of bases not matched to a gene: 9. Germline loops: CDR1 KGHSH, CDR2 LQKENI. This CDR3 spans 15 amino acids. For the CDR3, the DNA is TGTGCCAGCTCATCAAGGAGCGGGGGTGGAGATACGCAGTATTTT. It is translated as CASSSRSGGGDTQYF.

This clone was counted between two and nine times. The chain links TRBV5-4 to TRBJ2-7, with 7 bases identical to TRBD1. V lost 5 bases to trimming and J lost 3 bases; unmatched junction nucleotides: 5. The length of the CDR3 is 13 residues. Germline V gene sequence: CDR1 SGHNT, CDR2 YYREEE (reference sequence). The CDR3 reads CASRRDSIYEQYF. In nucleotides, the CDR3 is TGTGCCAGCAGACGGGACAGCATCTACGAGCAGTACTTC.

This clone was detected only a few times. The V call is TRBV4-1, the J call TRBJ2-2; D not resolved. Germline V gives CDR1 MGHRA, CDR2 YSYEKL. Deletions cut 2 bases from V and 4 bases from J, with 20 bases between. This CDR3 spans 18 amino acids. The DNA of the CDR3 is TGCGCCAGCAGCCAACTTGGGCTCGTTTGGAAGGGCACCGGGGAGCTGTTTTTT. Protein sequence: CASSQLGLVWKGTGELFF.

This clone was detected a few times. The sample carries other DNA sequences with the same CDR3. The V gene is TRBV7-2, the J gene TRBJ2-1, with D hard to call. CDR1 is SGHTA, CDR2 FQGNSA, per germline. There are 15 residues in the CDR3. Trimming cost V 1 base and J 6 bases, with 13 bases left between them. The DNA for the CDR3 is TGTGCCAGCAGCTTAGACTACCTATCCCGCAATGAGCAGTTCTTC. Protein: CASSLDYLSRNEQFF.

The chain couples TRBV6-1 to TRBJ1-2; the D is unclear. V dropped 8 bases and J dropped 2 bases, with 12 bases sitting between them. The CDR3 has 13 residues. Germline assignment: CDR1 MNHNS and CDR2 SASEGT. The CDR3, as DNA: TGTGCCAGCTGGGAGGCCGCAAACTATGGCTACACCTTC. Its protein product is CASWEAANYGYTF.

This clone was observed a few times. V usage is TRBV19 and J usage is TRBJ2-7; D may be TRBD1 or TRBD2 (5 bases each). Trimming pared 6 bases from V and 1 base from J, leaving 10 bases between. The CDR3 covers 13 residues. CDR1 and CDR2 from the germline V gene are LNHDA and SQIVND (reference sequence). The chain's CDR3 is CASSEEGSYEQYF. CDR3 bases: TGTGCCAGTAGCGAAGAGGGGTCCTACGAGCAGTACTTC.

With regard to this clone: Other DNA sequences in this sample translate to the same CDR3. The chain recombines TRBV7-9 with TRBJ2-2; TRBD2 aligns across 8 bases. The CDR3 is made up of 15 amino acids. After removal of 0 bases from V and 5 bases from J, the junction contained 2 bases not matched to a gene. From germline, CDR1 is SEHNR and CDR2 FQNEAQ (reference sequence). The CDR3 loop reads CASSLALADTGELFF. The CDR3 coding sequence is TGTGCCAGCAGCTTAGCACTAGCGGATACCGGGGAGCTGTTTTTT.